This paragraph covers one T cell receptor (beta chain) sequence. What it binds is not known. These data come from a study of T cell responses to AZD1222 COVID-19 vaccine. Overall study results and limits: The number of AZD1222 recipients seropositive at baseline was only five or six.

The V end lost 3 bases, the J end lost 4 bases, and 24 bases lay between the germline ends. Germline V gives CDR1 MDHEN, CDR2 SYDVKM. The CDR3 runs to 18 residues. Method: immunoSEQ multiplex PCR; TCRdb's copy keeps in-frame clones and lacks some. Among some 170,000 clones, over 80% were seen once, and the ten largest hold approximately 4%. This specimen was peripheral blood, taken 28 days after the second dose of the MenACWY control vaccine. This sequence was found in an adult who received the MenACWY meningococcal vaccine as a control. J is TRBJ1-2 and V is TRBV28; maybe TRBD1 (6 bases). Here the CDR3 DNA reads TGTGCCAGCAGTTTCATGGGGGGGGCCCTCTCTAGCGGCTATGGCTACACCTTC. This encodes CASSFMGGALSSGYGYTF.